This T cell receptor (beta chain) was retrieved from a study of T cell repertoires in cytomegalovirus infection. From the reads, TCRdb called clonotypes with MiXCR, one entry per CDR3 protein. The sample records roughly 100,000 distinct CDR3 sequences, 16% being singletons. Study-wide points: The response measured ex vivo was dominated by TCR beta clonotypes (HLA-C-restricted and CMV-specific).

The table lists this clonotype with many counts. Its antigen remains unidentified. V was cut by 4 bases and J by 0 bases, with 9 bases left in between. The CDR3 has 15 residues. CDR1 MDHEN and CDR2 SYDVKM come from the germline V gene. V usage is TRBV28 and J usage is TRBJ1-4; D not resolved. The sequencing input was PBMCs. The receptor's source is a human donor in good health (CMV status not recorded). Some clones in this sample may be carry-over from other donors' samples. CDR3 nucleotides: TGTGCCAGCAGTTCCTCTTGGGCAACTAATGAAAAACTGTTTTTT. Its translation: CASSSSWATNEKLFF.